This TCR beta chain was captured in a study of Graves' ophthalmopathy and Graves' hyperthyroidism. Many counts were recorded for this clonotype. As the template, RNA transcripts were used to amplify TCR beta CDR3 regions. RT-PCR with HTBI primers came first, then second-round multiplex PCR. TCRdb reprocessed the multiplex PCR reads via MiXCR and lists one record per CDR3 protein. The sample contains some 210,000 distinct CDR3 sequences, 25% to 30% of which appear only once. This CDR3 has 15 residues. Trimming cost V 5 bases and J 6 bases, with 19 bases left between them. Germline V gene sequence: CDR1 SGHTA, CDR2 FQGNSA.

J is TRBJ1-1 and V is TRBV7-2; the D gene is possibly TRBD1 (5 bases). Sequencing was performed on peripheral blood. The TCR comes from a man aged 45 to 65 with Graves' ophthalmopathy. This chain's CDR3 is CASSPSGTWGPEAFF. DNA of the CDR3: TGTGCCAGCAGCCCCTCAGGGACGTGGGGCCCTGAAGCTTTCTTT. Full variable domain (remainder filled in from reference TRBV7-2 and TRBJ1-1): GAGVSQSPSNKVTEKGKDVELRCDPISGHTALYWYRQSLGQGLEFLIYFQGNSAPDKSGLPSDRFSAERTGGSVSTLTIQRTQQEDSAVYLCASSPSGTWGPEAFFGQGTRLTVV.